This paragraph covers one TCR beta chain sequence. The target antigen is unknown. This sample was included in a study of T cell responses to AZD1222 COVID-19 vaccine. The assay was immunoSEQ multiplex PCR, and TCRdb's table has in-frame clones only and misses some. The data show 100,000 or so clones, 70% to 90% seen once. Study-wide findings and caveats: Repertoire sampling happened only post peak T cell response. White British people made up most donors, females outnumbered males, and clonal diversity was possibly underestimated.

V dropped 4 bases and J dropped 5 bases, with 11 bases sitting between them. CDR3 length: 13 amino acids. The germline CDR1 and CDR2 sequences are MNHNY and SVGAGI (reference sequence). The sample consisted of peripheral blood, taken 28 days after the second AZD1222 dose. The source is an adult who received the AZD1222 COVID-19 vaccine. V usage is TRBV6-6 and J usage is TRBJ2-5, with a weak D call TRBD1 (5 bases). CDR3 bases: TGTGCCAGCAGTTTCGGCAGGGCGGAGACCCAGTACTTC. Protein sequence: CASSFGRAETQYF.